A selection of T cell receptor beta chains follows, all from one sample in a study of shared clonotypes between healthy human individuals. The table came from immunoSEQ multiplex PCR; TCRdb's copy has only in-frame clones and leaves some out. The profile shows roughly 700,000 clones, about 74% of them singletons. The sample consisted of memory CD4+ T cells sorted from blood. The receptors originated from a woman in her twenties or thirties in good health. The CDR3 runs from the conserved cysteine through the conserved F or W. A D gene is named only where the DNA matches it firmly. Rows may omit the clone size; those that give it use once, few, many or a size class.

j_call clone_size v_call d_call cdr3_aa cdr3_nt
TRBJ2-1 NA TRBV6-5 TRBD2 CASTPMVAGTEQFF TGTGCCAGCACCCCCATGGTAGCGGGAACTGAGCAGTTCTTC
TRBJ2-5 NA TRBV2 NA CASTPGHGETQYF TGTGCCAGCACCCCGGGACATGGAGAGACCCAGTACTTC
TRBJ1-6 NA TRBV7-8 NA CASSFGQVTAPSDSPLHF TGTGCCAGCAGCTTCGGACAAGTCACGGCTCCATCTGATTCACCCCTCCACTTT
TRBJ2-5 NA TRBV19 NA CASSPNMRWETQYF TGTGCCAGTAGTCCGAACATGCGTTGGGAGACCCAGTACTTC
TRBJ2-3 once TRBV29-1 TRBD2 CSVETFLTSGSTDTQYF TGCAGCGTTGAAACCTTTCTCACTAGCGGGAGCACAGATACGCAGTATTTT
TRBJ2-7 NA TRBV9 TRBD1 CASSAGTGVYEQYF TGTGCCAGCAGCGCCGGGACAGGGGTCTACGAGCAGTACTTC
TRBJ2-7 once TRBV19 NA CASRPQGGRPYEQYF TGTGCCAGTAGACCACAGGGAGGTAGGCCTTACGAGCAGTACTTC
TRBJ1-1 NA TRBV4-2 TRBD1 CASSPRKSDRGTLNTEAFF TGTGCCAGCAGCCCAAGAAAATCGGACAGGGGGACGTTAAACACTGAAGCTTTCTTT
TRBJ1-3 NA TRBV11-2 NA CASSLVPLSGNTIYF TGTGCCAGCAGCTTAGTACCACTCTCTGGAAACACCATATATTTT
TRBJ2-7 NA TRBV4-2 TRBD2 CASSQDPAGGPRSYEQYF TGTGCCAGCAGCCAAGATCCTGCGGGAGGGCCCCGCTCCTACGAGCAGTACTTC
TRBJ2-7 NA TRBV28 NA CASSSQPSYEQYF TGTGCCAGCAGTTCACAACCCTCCTACGAGCAGTACTTC
TRBJ2-7 NA TRBV7-7 TRBD1 CASSQGGQGADEQYF TGTGCCAGCAGCCAGGGGGGACAGGGGGCCGACGAGCAGTACTTC
TRBJ1-5 NA TRBV6-5 NA CASSRLGSNQPQHF TGTGCCAGCAGCCGCCTTGGTAGCAATCAGCCCCAGCATTTT
TRBJ2-2 NA TRBV27 NA CASSTGPSWDTGELFF TGTGCCAGCAGTACCGGACCCTCCTGGGACACCGGGGAGCTGTTTTTT
TRBJ2-3 few TRBV5-1 NA CASSHGQSTDTQYF TGCGCCAGCAGCCACGGACAGAGCACAGATACGCAGTATTTT
TRBJ2-7 NA TRBV5-1 NA CASSPPLGGYEQYF TGCGCCAGCAGCCCCCCGTTGGGGGGCTACGAGCAGTACTTC
TRBJ2-3 few TRBV14 NA CASSQDMWGTDTQYF TGTGCCAGCAGCCAAGATATGTGGGGCACAGATACGCAGTATTTT
TRBJ1-2 NA TRBV27 NA CASREFYQGYGYTF TGTGCCAGCAGAGAATTCTACCAGGGTTATGGCTACACCTTC
TRBJ2-7 NA TRBV15 TRBD1 CATSRGTGGYEQYF TGTGCCACCAGCAGGGGGACAGGGGGCTACGAGCAGTACTTC
TRBJ2-7 NA TRBV28 TRBD1 CASSSPATTGGSYEQYF TGTGCCAGCAGTTCACCAGCCACGACAGGGGGTTCCTACGAGCAGTACTTC
TRBJ2-7 NA TRBV27 NA CASSYRGQTYEQYF TGTGCCAGCAGTTACCGGGGACAAACCTACGAGCAGTACTTC
TRBJ2-7 NA TRBV27 TRBD1 CASSPRQGTPYEQYF TGTGCCAGCAGTCCAAGACAGGGTACCCCCTACGAGCAGTACTTC
TRBJ1-4 NA TRBV5-1 TRBD1 CASSADRGNEKLFF TGCGCCAGCAGCGCAGACAGGGGCAACGAAAAACTGTTTTTT
TRBJ2-7 NA TRBV11-1 NA CASSPRRAPYEQYF TGTGCCAGCAGCCCGAGAAGGGCCCCGTACGAGCAGTACTTC
TRBJ2-7 NA TRBV29-1 TRBD1 CSVIRDRASYEQYF TGCAGCGTTATCCGGGACAGGGCCTCCTACGAGCAGTACTTC
TRBJ2-7 NA TRBV20-1 NA CSVSGPYEQYF TGCAGTGTTTCAGGGCCCTACGAGCAGTACTTC
TRBJ2-3 NA TRBV5-1 TRBD1 CASSAQGGAGTDTQYF TGCGCCAGCAGCGCCCAAGGGGGCGCTGGGACAGATACGCAGTATTTT